A single sample is the source of the 8 T cell receptor beta chains below, sequenced in a study of T-cell reconstitution after alpha-beta-depleted transplantation in children. Preparing the TCRbeta library involved the use of unique molecular identifiers. MiXCR was run by TCRdb on the PCR reads, yielding one entry per CDR3 protein. The sample lists 400,000 to 550,000 distinct CDR3 sequences, about 10% occurring once. The source material was PBMCs, sampled before TCRalphabeta/CD19-depleted stem cell transplant. These receptors came from a child aged 2 to 9 with inherited bone marrow failure, due to receive a stem cell transplant.

This clonotype was counted between two and nine times. The J gene is TRBJ2-1, the V gene TRBV11-2; the D gene is possibly TRBD2 (6 bases). V lost 2 bases, J lost 4 bases, and 18 bases lay in between. This CDR3 comprises 17 residues. CDR1 and CDR2 (germline): SGHAT, FQNNGV. The CDR3 spells CASSLILVAAPYNEQFF. The CDR3 nucleotides read TGTGCCAGCAGCTTAATTTTAGTAGCGGCCCCTTACAATGAGCAGTTCTTC.

This chain connects TRBV30 to TRBJ2-7; D gene ambiguous. The V gene's germline CDR1 is GTSNPN and CDR2 SVGIG (reference sequence). The V end lost 0 bases, the J end lost 5 bases, and 14 bases lay between the germline ends. The CDR3 runs 14 residues. In DNA form, the CDR3 reads TGTGCCTGGAGTGTAGGTTTGGTGGTTGACGAGCAGTACTTC. This gives the protein CAWSVGLVVDEQYF. Combining the CDR3 with reference TRBV30 and TRBJ2-7 gives the whole variable domain SQTIHQWPATLVQPVGSPLSLECTVEGTSNPNLYWYRQAAGRGLQLLFYSVGIGQISSEVPQNLSASRPQDRQFILSSKKLLLSDSGFYLCAWSVGLVVDEQYFGPGTRLTVT.

This clonotype was seen at least ten times. In nucleotides, the CDR3 is TGTGCCAGCAGTTTGATGGGTCAGCCCCAGCATTTT. It specifies CASSLMGQPQHF. This rearrangement joins TRBV12-3 or TRBV12-4 to TRBJ1-5; D ambiguous. Trimming took off 3 bases at V and 6 bases at J, with 6 bases between the two ends. There are 12 residues in the CDR3.

This clonotype has ten or more counts. J is TRBJ1-5 and V is TRBV20-1; D gene uncertain. Germline V CDR1 and CDR2: DFQATT, SNEGSKA (reference sequence). The CDR3 is 13 residues long. CDR3 sequence: CSAVERLGQPQHF. The CDR3 DNA reads as TGCAGCGCCGTGGAAAGACTCGGTCAGCCCCAGCATTTT.

This clonotype came up many times. The CDR3 nucleotides read TGTGCCAGCAGCTTTCCCGTGGACAATGAGCAGTTCTTC. It translates to CASSFPVDNEQFF. V and J are TRBV7-2 and TRBJ2-1; no firm D call. Germline CDR1 and CDR2: SGHTA and FQGNSA. This CDR3 is 13 amino acids long. V was shortened by 3 bases and J by 5 bases, with 8 bases between the two germline ends.

This clonotype was observed many times. The chain has TRBV4-3 and TRBJ2-7; 11 bases fit TRBD2. V gave up 0 bases and J gave up 1 base; unmatched junction bases: 5. The CDR3 consists of 17 residues. In germline, CDR1 is LGHNA, CDR2 YSLEER. CDR3 region: CASSQDGGTSGSYEQYF. In DNA, the CDR3 is TGCGCCAGCAGCCAAGATGGGGGGACTAGCGGATCCTACGAGCAGTACTTC.

In this sample, this clonotype turned up many times. The chain combines TRBV12-3 or TRBV12-4 with TRBJ1-5, with no clear D. The CDR3 runs 15 residues. V was pared by 0 bases and J by 0 bases, with 6 bases between. CDR3 in DNA: TGTGCCAGCAGTTTAGCCAGGTATAGCAATCAGCCCCAGCATTTT. Protein sequence: CASSLARYSNQPQHF.

This clonotype showed up just a few times. This rearrangement joins TRBV24-1 to TRBJ2-2, with 8 bases that match TRBD1. V dropped 12 bases and J dropped 1; count of bases not matched to a gene: 3. The CDR3 has 13 amino acids. Germline lookup yields CDR1 KGHDR and CDR2 SFDVKD. CDR3 sequence: CASGQVNTGELFF. The DNA for the CDR3 is TGTGCCTCGGGACAGGTGAACACCGGGGAGCTGTTTTTT.